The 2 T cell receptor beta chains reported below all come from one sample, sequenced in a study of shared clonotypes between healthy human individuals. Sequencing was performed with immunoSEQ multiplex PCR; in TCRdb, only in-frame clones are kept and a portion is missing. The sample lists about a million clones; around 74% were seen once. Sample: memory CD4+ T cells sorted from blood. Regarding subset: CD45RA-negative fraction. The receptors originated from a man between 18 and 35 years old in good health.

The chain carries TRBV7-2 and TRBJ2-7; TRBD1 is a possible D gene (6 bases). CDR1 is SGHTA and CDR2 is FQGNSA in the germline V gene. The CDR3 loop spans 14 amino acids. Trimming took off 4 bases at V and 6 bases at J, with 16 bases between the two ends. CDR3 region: CASSSHSLRGEQYF. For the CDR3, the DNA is TGTGCCAGCAGCTCTCATAGCCTCAGGGGCGAGCAGTACTTC.

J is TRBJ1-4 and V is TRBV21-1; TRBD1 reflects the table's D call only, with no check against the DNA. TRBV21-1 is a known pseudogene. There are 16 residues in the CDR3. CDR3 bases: TGTGCCAGCAGCAAAAAGTCAGGGAATCGTGGTGAAAAACTGTTTTTT. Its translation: CASSKKSGNRGEKLFF.